The clone carrying this T cell receptor beta chain was picked up many times. The sample is drawn from a study of T cells after yellow fever vaccination. Study-level points and caveats: Contaminants from the bulk population, in the form of abundant clonotypes, could be found in FACS-sorted repertoires. Clonotypes that responded to the vaccine were almost all undetectable in sorted memory subsets on day 0.

Template-switching 5'RACE yielded the TCR cDNA; a universal primer site and UMIs were added in the process. TCRdb itself ran the 5' RACE reads through MiXCR, one entry per CDR3 protein. The profile shows 4,000 to 5,000 distinct CDR3 sequences, around 8% of them singletons. Trimming cost V 1 base and J 0 bases, with 7 bases left between them. Per germline, CDR1 LGHNA and CDR2 YSLEER. This CDR3 is built from 14 residues. The sequencing used PBMCs, either bulk or a sorted T-cell subset (CD4+, CD8+, memory, or dextramer-sorted; not recorded which), collected 45 days after the first yellow fever vaccination. This chain joins TRBV4-3 and TRBJ2-7; D is ambiguous. This TCR was sampled from a man aged 18 to 35 who received the YFV17D yellow fever vaccine. CDR3 loop: CASSQVSSSYEQYF. The CDR3 nucleotides are TGCGCCAGCAGCCAAGTTAGCAGCTCCTACGAGCAGTACTTC.